This T cell receptor (beta chain) originates from a study of T-cell memory formation after mild COVID-19. Turning to the study itself: Largely donor-specific TCR clusters were found.

Trimming left V 5 bases short and J 2 bases short, with 18 bases between. Germline lookup yields CDR1 DFQATT and CDR2 SNEGSKA (reference sequence). CDR3 length: 16 amino acids. One entry per CDR3 protein results from TCRdb running MiXCR on the 5' RACE reads. The repertoire holds 450,000 to 700,000 distinct CDR3 sequences, with approximately 18% as singletons. Specimen: PBMCs or a T cell subset sorted from them (not recorded which). V usage is TRBV20-1 and J usage is TRBJ2-2; D gene ambiguous. This clonotype originated in an adult woman who had mild COVID-19 (a few samples of this study predate the infection). Cell type and time point are not known. Written as DNA, the CDR3 is TGCAGTGCTCTAGAGAGAAGTTGGGCTAACACCGGGGAGCTGTTTTTT. This codes for CSALERSWANTGELFF.